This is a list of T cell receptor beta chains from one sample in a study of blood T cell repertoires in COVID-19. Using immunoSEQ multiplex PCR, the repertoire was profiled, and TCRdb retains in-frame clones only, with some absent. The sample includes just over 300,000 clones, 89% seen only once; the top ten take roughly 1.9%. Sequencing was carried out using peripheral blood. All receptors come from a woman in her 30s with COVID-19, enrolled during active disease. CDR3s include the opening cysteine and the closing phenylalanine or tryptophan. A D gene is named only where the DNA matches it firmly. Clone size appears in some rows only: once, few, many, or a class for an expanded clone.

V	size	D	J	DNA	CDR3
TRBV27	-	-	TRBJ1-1	TGTGCCAGCAGCCCCGTACTCGGAGTCACTGAAGCTTTCTTT	CASSPVLGVTEAFF
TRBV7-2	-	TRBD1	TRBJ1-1	TGTGCCAGCAGCTACCAGGGGGTCACTGAAGCTTTCTTT	CASSYQGVTEAFF
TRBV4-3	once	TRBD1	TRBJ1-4	TGCGCCAGCAGCCAAGATCTGGGGACAGCAAATGAAAAACTGTTTTTT	CASSQDLGTANEKLFF
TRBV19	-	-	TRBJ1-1	TGTGCCAGTAGTATAGCGGTCGGGGGGCGTGAAGCTTTCTTT	CASSIAVGGREAFF
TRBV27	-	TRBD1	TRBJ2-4	TGTGCCAGCAGTTTATTTATCGGGACAGGAAAAAACATTCAGTACTTC	CASSLFIGTGKNIQYF
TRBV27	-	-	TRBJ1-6	TGTGCCAGCAGTTTAGCGGGGCAGGGATATAATTCACCCCTCCACTTT	CASSLAGQGYNSPLHF
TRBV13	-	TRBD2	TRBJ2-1	TGTGCCAGCAGCTTCCCCGGGGGGGGGCCAGGTGAGCAGTTCTTC	CASSFPGGGPGEQFF
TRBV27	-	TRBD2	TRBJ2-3	TGTGCCAGCAGGTTAGCGGGGGGCACAGATACGCAGTATTTT	CASRLAGGTDTQYF
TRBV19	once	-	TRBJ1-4	TGTGCCAGTACCCGGACATATAATAATGAAAAACTGTTTTTT	CASTRTYNNEKLFF
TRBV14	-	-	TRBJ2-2	TGTGCCAGCAGCCCACAAGGAGCTCTGGTGACCGGGGAGCTGTTTTTT	CASSPQGALVTGELFF
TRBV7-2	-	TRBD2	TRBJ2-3	TGTGCCAGCAGCTTAACGGGAGCGGGGGGAGGCACAGATACGCAGTATTTT	CASSLTGAGGGTDTQYF
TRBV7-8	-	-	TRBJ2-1	TGTGCCAGCAGCTTAAAAGCGACCTCCTACAATGAGCAGTTCTTC	CASSLKATSYNEQFF
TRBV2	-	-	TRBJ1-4	TGTGCCAGCAAAGCAGGGGAAAAACTGTTTTTT	CASKAGEKLFF
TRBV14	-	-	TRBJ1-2	TGTGCCAGCAGCCAAGGCTTCAGGAACTATGGCTACACCTTC	CASSQGFRNYGYTF
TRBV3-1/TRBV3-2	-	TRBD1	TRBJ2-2	TGTGCCAGCAGCACAGGGGGGCGGAACACCGGGGAGCTGTTTTTT	CASSTGGRNTGELFF
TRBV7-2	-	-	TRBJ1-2	TGTGCCAGCAGCCCAGGGGCGTCTGGAGTCTATGGCTACACCTTC	CASSPGASGVYGYTF
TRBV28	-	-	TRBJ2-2	TGTGCCACTCAGTCCCCGAACACCGGGGAGCTGTTTTTT	CATQSPNTGELFF
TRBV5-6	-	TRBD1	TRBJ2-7	TGTGCCAGCAGCTTGGGGGGACAGCCGACCGAGCAGTACTTC	CASSLGGQPTEQYF
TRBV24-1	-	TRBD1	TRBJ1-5	TGTGCCACCCGGGGACAGCCGAATCAGCCCCAGCATTTT	CATRGQPNQPQHF
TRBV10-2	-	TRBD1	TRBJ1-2	TGCGCCAGCACTCCGACAGGGCCCCTAGAGGGCTACACCTTC	CASTPTGPLEGYTF
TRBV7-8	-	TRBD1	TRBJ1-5	TGTGCCAGCAGCGTAGGGACAGGGGACAATCAGCCCCAGCATTTT	CASSVGTGDNQPQHF
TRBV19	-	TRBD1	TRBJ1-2	TGTGCCAGAGCGACCGACAGGGTGGGATATGGCTACACCTTC	CARATDRVGYGYTF
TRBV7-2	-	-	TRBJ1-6	TGTGCCAGCAGCTTAGACGCAGATTTTTCACCCCTCCACTTT	CASSLDADFSPLHF
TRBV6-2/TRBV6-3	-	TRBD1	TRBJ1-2	TGTGCCAGCAGCCTCATCGGGACAGGGAACTATGACTACACCTTC	CASSLIGTGNYDYTF
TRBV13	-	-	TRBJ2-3	TGTGCCAGCAGCTCACGGGGGGCGTATACGCAGTATTTT	CASSSRGAYTQYF
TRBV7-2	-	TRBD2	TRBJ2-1	TGTGCCAGCAGCGAGACTAGCGGGGGGCCTAATGAGCAGTTCTTC	CASSETSGGPNEQFF
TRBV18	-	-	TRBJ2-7	TGTGCCAGCTCACCAACCCCCGGGGGACAGTACGAGCAGTACTTC	CASSPTPGGQYEQYF
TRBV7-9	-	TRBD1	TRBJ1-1	TGTGCCAGCAGCCTTCAGGGGGGTGGGACAAAGAACACTGAAGCTTTCTTT	CASSLQGGGTKNTEAFF
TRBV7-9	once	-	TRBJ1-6	TGTGCCAGCAGCCCGACAGTCAGGAATTCACCCCTCCACTTT	CASSPTVRNSPLHF
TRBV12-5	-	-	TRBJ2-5	TGTGCTAGTGGACGGGGGACAGCCAGGCAGGAGACCCAGTACTTC	CASGRGTARQETQYF
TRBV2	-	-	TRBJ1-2	TGTGCCAGCGGGAGCCCCCCAGGGGCTAATGGCTACACCTTC	CASGSPPGANGYTF
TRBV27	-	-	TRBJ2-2	TGTGCCAGCAGGACGATAGGGGTAGCGAACACCGGGGAGCTGTTTTTT	CASRTIGVANTGELFF
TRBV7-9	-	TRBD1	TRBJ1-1	TGTGCCAGCAGCTTAACAGGGGTGGGCACTGAAGCTTTCTTT	CASSLTGVGTEAFF
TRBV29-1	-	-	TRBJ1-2	TGCAGCGTTGAGGGGGGGGCCTCTAACTATGGCTACACCTTC	CSVEGGASNYGYTF
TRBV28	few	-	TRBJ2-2	TGTGCCAGCAGACCCGCGGGGCTGGGGGAGCTGTTTTTT	CASRPAGLGELFF
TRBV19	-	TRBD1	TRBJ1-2	TGTGCCAGTAGCACGGGACAGGGGTCCTATGGCTACACCTTC	CASSTGQGSYGYTF
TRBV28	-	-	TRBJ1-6	TGTGCCAGCAGTTTTGGGGGGAGCTCCTATAATTCACCCCTCCACTTT	CASSFGGSSYNSPLHF
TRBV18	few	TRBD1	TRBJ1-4	TGTGCCAGCTCACAACGGGACAGCCTTAATGAAAAACTGTTTTTT	CASSQRDSLNEKLFF
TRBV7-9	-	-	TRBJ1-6	TGTGCCAGCAGCTTAGGTCCACTACCCTCACCCCTCCACTTT	CASSLGPLPSPLHF
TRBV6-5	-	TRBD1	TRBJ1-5	TGTGCCAGCAGGGTGGACAGGGGCGCTAATCAGCCCCAGCATTTT	CASRVDRGANQPQHF
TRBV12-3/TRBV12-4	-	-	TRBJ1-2	TGTGCCAGCAGTTTTAACAGTCTTTATGGCTACACCTTC	CASSFNSLYGYTF